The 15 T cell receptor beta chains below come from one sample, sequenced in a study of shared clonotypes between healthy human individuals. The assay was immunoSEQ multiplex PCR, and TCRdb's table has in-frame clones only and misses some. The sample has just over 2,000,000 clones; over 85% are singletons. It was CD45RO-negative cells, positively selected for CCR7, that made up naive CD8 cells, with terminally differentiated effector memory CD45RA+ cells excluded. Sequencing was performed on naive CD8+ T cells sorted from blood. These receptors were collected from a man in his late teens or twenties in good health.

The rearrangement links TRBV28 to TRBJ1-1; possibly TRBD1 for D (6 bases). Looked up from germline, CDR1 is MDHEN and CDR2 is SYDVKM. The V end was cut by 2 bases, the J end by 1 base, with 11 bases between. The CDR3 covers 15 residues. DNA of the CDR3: TGTGCCAGCAGTTTACTATGGGGGGCGAACACTGAAGCTTTCTTT. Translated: CASSLLWGANTEAFF.

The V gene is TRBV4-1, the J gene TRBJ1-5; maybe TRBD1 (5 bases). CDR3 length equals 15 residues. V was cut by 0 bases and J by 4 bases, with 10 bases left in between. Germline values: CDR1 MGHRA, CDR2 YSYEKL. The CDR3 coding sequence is TGCGCCAGCAGCCAAGAACGTCAGGGTAATCAGCCCCAGCATTTT. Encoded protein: CASSQERQGNQPQHF.

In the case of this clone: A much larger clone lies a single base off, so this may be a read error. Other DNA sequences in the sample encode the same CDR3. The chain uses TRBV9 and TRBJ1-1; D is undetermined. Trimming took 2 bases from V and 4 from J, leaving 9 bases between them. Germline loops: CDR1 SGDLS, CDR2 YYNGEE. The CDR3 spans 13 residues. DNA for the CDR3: TGTGCCAGCAGCGTGGGAGGGAGCACTGAAGCTTTCTTT. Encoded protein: CASSVGGSTEAFF.

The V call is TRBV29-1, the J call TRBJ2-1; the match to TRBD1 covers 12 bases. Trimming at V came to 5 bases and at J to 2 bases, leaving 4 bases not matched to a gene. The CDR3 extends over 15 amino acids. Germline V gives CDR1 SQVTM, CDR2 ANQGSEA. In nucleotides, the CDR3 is TGCAGCGTTATGGGGACAGGGGGCACCTACAATGAGCAGTTCTTC. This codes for CSVMGTGGTYNEQFF.

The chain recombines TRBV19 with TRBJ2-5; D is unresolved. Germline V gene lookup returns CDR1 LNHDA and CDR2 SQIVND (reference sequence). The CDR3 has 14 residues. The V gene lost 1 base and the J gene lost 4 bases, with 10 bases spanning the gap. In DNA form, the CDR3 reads TGTGCCAGTAGTATAGCGGCAACCCCAGAGACCCAGTACTTC. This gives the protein CASSIAATPETQYF.

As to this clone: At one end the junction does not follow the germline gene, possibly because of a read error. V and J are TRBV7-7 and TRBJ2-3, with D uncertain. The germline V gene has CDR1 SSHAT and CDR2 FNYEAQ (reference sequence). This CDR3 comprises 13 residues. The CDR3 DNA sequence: TGTGCTAGCAGCCAAATCAGCACAGATACGCAGTATTTT. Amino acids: CASSQISTDTQYF. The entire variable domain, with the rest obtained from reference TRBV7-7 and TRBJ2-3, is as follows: GAGVSQSPRYKVTKRGQDVTLRCDPISSHATLYWYQQALGQGPEFLTYFNYEAQPDKSGLPSDRFSAERPEGSISTLTIQRTEQRDSAMYRCASSQISTDTQYFGPGTRLTVL.

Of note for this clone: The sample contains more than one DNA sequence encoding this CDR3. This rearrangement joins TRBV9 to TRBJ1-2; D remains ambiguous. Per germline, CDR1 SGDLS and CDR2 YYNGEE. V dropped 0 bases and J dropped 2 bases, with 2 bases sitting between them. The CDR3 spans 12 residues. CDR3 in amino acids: CASSVGNYGYTF. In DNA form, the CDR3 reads TGTGCCAGCAGCGTAGGAAACTATGGCTACACCTTC.

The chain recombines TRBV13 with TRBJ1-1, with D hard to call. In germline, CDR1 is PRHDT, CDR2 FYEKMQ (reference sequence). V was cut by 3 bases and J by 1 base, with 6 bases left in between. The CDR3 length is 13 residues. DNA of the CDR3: TGTGCCAGCAGCTTTTTCGCGAACACTGAAGCTTTCTTT. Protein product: CASSFFANTEAFF.

CDR3 coding DNA: TGTGCCAGCATAGTAGTTTACGACGAGCAGTACTTC. This translates into CASIVVYDEQYF. This chain links TRBV6-4 with TRBJ2-7; D is uncertain. The CDR3 sequence is 12 residues long. Trimming cost V 7 bases and J 5 bases, with 12 bases left between them. Germline loops: CDR1 MRHNA, CDR2 SNTAGT.

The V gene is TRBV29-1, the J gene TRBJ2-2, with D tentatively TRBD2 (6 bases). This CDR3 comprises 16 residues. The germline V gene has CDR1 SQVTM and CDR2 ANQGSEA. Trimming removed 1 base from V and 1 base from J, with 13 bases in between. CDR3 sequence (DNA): TGCAGCGTTGAAGCTTTGGTGGAGGGGAACACCGGGGAGCTGTTTTTT. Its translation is CSVEALVEGNTGELFF.

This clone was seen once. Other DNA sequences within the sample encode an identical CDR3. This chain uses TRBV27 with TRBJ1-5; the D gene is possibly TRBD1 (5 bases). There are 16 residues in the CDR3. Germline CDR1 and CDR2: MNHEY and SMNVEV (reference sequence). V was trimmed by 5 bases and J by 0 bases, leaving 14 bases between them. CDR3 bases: TGTGCCAGCAGTCTCGGAGGGGCCTATAGCAATCAGCCCCAGCATTTT. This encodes CASSLGGAYSNQPQHF.

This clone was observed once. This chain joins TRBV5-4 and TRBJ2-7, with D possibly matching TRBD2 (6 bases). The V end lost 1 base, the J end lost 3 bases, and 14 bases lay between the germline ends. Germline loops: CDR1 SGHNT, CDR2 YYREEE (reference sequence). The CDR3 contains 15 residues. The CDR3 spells CASSLFGQGGYEQYF. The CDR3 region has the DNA TGTGCCAGCAGCTTGTTCGGCCAGGGAGGCTACGAGCAGTACTTC. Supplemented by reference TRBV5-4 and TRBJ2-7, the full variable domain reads ETGVTQSPTHLIKTRGQQVTLRCSSQSGHNTVSWYQQALGQGPQFIFQYYREEENGRGNFPPRFSGLQFPNYSSELNVNALELDDSALYLCASSLFGQGGYEQYFGPGTRLTVT.

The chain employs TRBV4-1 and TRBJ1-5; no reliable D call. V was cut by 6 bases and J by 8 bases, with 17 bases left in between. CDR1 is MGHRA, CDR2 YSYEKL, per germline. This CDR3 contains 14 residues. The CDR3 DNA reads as TGCGCCAGCAGTCAAATTGAGATAACAGAGCCCCAGCATTTT. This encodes CASSQIEITEPQHF.

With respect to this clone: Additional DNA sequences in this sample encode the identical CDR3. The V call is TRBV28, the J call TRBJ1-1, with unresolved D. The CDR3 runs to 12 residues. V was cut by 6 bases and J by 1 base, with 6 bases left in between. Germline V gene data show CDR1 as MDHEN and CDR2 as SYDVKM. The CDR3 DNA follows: TGTGCCAGCAGGTACCGGAACACTGAAGCTTTCTTT. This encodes CASRYRNTEAFF. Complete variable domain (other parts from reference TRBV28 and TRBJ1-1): DVKVTQSSRYLVKRTGEKVFLECVQDMDHENMFWYRQDPGLGLRLIYFSYDVKMKEKGDIPEGYSVSREKKERFSLILESASTNQTSMYLCASRYRNTEAFFGQGTRLTVV.

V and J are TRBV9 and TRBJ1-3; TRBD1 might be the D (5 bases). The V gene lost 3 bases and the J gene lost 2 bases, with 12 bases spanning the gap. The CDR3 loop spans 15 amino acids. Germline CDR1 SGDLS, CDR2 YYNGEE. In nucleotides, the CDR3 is TGTGCCAGCAGCGGGGGACCGAAAACTGGAAACACCATATATTTT. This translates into CASSGGPKTGNTIYF.